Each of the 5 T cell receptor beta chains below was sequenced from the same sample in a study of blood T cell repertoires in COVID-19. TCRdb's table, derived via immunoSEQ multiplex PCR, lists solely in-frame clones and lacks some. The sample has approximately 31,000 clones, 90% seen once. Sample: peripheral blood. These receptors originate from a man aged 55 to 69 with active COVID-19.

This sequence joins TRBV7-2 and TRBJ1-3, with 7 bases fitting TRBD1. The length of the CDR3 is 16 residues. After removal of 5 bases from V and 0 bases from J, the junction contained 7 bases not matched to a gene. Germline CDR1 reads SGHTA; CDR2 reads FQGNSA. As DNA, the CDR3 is TGTGCCAGCAGCCTGAACAGGGGATTCTCTGGAAACACCATATATTTT. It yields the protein CASSLNRGFSGNTIYF.

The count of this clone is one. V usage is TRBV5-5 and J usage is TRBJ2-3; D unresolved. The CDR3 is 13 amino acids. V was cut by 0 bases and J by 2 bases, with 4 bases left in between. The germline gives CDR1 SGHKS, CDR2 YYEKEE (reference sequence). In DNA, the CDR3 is TGTGCCAGCAGCTTGGGGCCCACAGATACGCAGTATTTT. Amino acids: CASSLGPTDTQYF.

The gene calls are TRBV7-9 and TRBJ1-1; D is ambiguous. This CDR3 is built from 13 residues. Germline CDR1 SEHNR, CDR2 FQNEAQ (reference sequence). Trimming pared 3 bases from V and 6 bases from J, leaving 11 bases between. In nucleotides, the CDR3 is TGTGCCAGCAGCTTCCTCCGGGGTTCTGAAGCTTTCTTT. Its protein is CASSFLRGSEAFF.

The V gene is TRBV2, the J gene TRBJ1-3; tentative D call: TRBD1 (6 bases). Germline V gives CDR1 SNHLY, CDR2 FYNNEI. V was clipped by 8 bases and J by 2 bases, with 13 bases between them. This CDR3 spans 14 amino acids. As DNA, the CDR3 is TGTGCCAGCGGGATACAGGGTACTGGAAACACCATATATTTT. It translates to CASGIQGTGNTIYF.

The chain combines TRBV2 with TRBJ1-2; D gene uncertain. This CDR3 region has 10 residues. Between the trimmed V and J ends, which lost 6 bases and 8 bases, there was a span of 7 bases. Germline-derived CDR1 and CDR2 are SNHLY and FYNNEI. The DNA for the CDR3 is TGTGCCAGCAGCCGGGAGGGCTACACCTTC. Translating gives CASSREGYTF.